This note documents a single T cell receptor (beta chain) sequence. Its specificity is unknown. This CDR3 has 13 amino acids. The germline V gene encodes CDR1 KGHDR and CDR2 SFDVKD. Trimming removed 4 bases from V and 5 bases from J, with 11 bases in between. These data originate in a study of Ad26.COV2.S vaccination and SARS-CoV-2 variants. Study background: Donor got 5x10^10 or 1x10^11 viral particles of Ad26.COV2.S. Study-wide results and caveats: Vaccine recipients posted higher spike-specific TCR breadth than their placebo counterparts.

The sample's treatment: 15 to 20 received Ad26.COV2.S at low or high dose, single or two shots; about 5 received placebo; per-sample allocation not given. Sampling was done on day 63 after the first vaccine or placebo injection. Assay used: immunoSEQ multiplex PCR; TCRdb lists only in-frame clones, some missing. Of fewer than 900,000 clones in the sample, approximately 88% were seen once. The chain joins TRBV24-1 to TRBJ2-7; D is possibly TRBD1 (5 bases). The starting material was peripheral blood, obtained in a trial of Ad26.COV2.S vaccine versus placebo. The TCR comes from a person aged 18-60 years who received the Ad26.COV2.S COVID-19 vaccine or a placebo. CDR3: CATSDEHRHEQYF. CDR3 coding DNA: TGTGCCACCAGTGACGAGCACAGGCACGAGCAGTACTTC.